These 7 T cell receptor beta chains came from one sample sequenced in a study of cytomegalovirus exposure and HLA in healthy donors. Primers for the PCR totalled 60 Vbeta and 13 Jbeta. Sequenced by immunoSEQ multiplex PCR; TCRdb stores in-frame clones only, minus some. The data hold about 110,000 clones, with roughly 84% observed a single time. The sequenced material came from PBMCs. Source of these receptors: a man younger than 40 in good health and CMV-seropositive.

The gene calls are TRBV6-1 and TRBJ2-7; maybe TRBD1 (7 bases). The V end lost 0 bases, the J end lost 5 bases, and 14 bases lay between the germline ends. The CDR3 sequence is 15 residues long. Germline values: CDR1 MNHNS, CDR2 SASEGT. This CDR3 is CASSEAQGGKNEQYF. In DNA, the CDR3 is TGTGCCAGCAGTGAAGCGCAGGGGGGCAAGAACGAGCAGTACTTC.

CDR3 sequence: CASSELRSAKNIQYF. As DNA, the CDR3 is TGTGCCAGCAGTGAGTTGAGGTCGGCCAAAAACATTCAGTACTTC. The chain uses TRBV2 and TRBJ2-4, with unresolved D. CDR3 length equals 15 residues. Germline-derived CDR1 and CDR2 are SNHLY and FYNNEI. The ends were cut back, 3 bases at V and 1 base at J, with 10 bases in the middle. Full variable domain (missing parts from reference TRBV2 and TRBJ2-4): EPEVTQTPSHQVTQMGQEVILRCVPISNHLYFYWYRQILGQKVEFLVSFYNNEISEKSEIFDDQFSVERPDGSNFTLKIRSTKLEDSAMYFCASSELRSAKNIQYFGAGTRLSVL.

The rearrangement links TRBV30 to TRBJ1-5; TRBD1 is a possible D gene (6 bases). CDR1 GTSNPN and CDR2 SVGIG come from the germline V gene (reference sequence). CDR3 length equals 15 residues. With 0 bases removed from V and 2 bases from J, the gap between germline ends came to 11 bases. CDR3 sequence (DNA): TGTGCCTGGAGTGTAGGGGGAGGGGGCAATCAGCCCCAGCATTTT. It translates to CAWSVGGGGNQPQHF.

The J gene is TRBJ2-7, the V gene TRBV6-1; 11 nucleotides match TRBD2. The end of the DNA aligns better with TRBJ2-5, so the J call may be wrong. Germline CDR1 and CDR2: MNHNS and SASEGT. CDR3 length equals 15 residues. CDR3: CASSEVAGGPETQYF. CDR3 in DNA: TGTGCCAGCAGTGAAGTAGCGGGGGGGCCTGAGACCCAGTACTTC.

This sequence joins TRBV12-1 and TRBJ1-1; TRBD1 is taken as the D call from the table, unchecked against the DNA. TRBV12-1 corresponds to a pseudogene. This CDR3 contains 16 residues. CDR3 nucleotides: TGTGCCAGCAGCTTTGTTGACAGGGGCCCGGTGACTGAAGCTTTCTTT. Amino acids: CASSFVDRGPVTEAFF.

The CDR3 is CASSLGRAGTYEQYF. CDR3 nucleotides: TGTGCCAGCAGCTTAGGGAGAGCCGGGACCTACGAGCAGTACTTC. The rearrangement links TRBV13 to TRBJ2-7; possibly TRBD2 for D (5 bases). V gave up 0 bases and J gave up 2 bases, with 11 bases separating them. CDR1 PRHDT and CDR2 FYEKMQ come from the germline V gene (reference sequence). CDR3 size: 15 residues.

The chain is built from TRBV9 and TRBJ2-3; 13 positions agree with TRBD2. CDR1 and CDR2 (germline): SGDLS, YYNGEE. V lost 4 bases to trimming and J lost 11 bases; unmatched junction nucleotides: 13. This CDR3 region has 16 residues. CDR3 sequence: CASSSTGTSGALLQYF. CDR3 sequence (DNA): TGTGCCAGCAGCTCCACCGGGACTAGCGGGGCCCTACTGCAGTATTTT. The full variable domain, its missing parts supplied by reference TRBV9 and TRBJ2-3, is DSGVTQTPKHLITATGQRVTLRCSPRSGDLSVYWYQQSLDQGLQFLIQYYNGEERAKGNILERFSAQQFPDLHSELNLSSLELGDSALYFCASSSTGTSGALLQYFGPGTRLTVL.